This paragraph covers one T cell receptor beta chain sequence. Its target is not known. The data are from a study of OX40 agonist ivuxolimab in advanced cancers. Study details: Ivuxolimab, an antibody acting as an agonist of OX40 (CD134), was used to treat patients. Intravenous ivuxolimab at 0.01 to 10 mg/kg was given to patients every 2 weeks. Study results and caveats: Expanded clones were, on average, more numerous in CD8+ T cells than in CD4+.

Patients with autoimmune history or systemic immunosuppression were excluded. V lost 2 bases to trimming and J lost 2 bases, with 12 bases between them. The length of the CDR3 is 15 residues. Germline V lookup: CDR1 MNHEY, CDR2 SVGAGI. Profiled with immunoSEQ multiplex PCR; TCRdb holds only in-frame clones, not every one. The data hold 100,000 to 150,000 clones, with 90% observed a single time. This specimen consisted of CD4+ or CD8+ T cells sorted from blood, obtained in a trial of the OX40 agonist ivuxolimab. V usage is TRBV6-5 and J usage is TRBJ1-2, with D tentatively TRBD1 (5 bases). This clonotype originated in an adult with an advanced solid tumor such as melanoma, head and neck, liver or kidney cancer. CDR3 in amino acids: CASSYEAGSNYGYTF. DNA for the CDR3: TGTGCCAGCAGTTACGAGGCAGGGAGCAACTATGGCTACACCTTC.